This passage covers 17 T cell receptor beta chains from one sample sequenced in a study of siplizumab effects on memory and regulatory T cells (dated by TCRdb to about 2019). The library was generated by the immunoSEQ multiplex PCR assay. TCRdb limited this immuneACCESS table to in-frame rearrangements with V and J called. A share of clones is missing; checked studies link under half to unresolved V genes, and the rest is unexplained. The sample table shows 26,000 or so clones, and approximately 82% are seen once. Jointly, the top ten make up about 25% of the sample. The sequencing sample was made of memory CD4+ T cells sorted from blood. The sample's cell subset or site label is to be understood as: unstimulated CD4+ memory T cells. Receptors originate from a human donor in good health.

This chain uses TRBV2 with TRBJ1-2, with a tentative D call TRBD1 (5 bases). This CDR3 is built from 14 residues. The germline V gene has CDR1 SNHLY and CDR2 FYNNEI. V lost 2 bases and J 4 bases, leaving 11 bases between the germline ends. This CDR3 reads CASSERQGAYGYTF. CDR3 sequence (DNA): TGTGCCAGCAGTGAAAGGCAGGGCGCCTATGGCTACACCTTC.

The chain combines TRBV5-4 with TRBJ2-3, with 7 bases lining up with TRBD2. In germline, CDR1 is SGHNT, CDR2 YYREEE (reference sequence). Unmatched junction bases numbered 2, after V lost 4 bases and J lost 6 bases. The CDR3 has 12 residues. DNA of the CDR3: TGTGCCAGCAGCGGGCGGGGGGATACGCAGTATTTT. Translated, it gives CASSGRGDTQYF.

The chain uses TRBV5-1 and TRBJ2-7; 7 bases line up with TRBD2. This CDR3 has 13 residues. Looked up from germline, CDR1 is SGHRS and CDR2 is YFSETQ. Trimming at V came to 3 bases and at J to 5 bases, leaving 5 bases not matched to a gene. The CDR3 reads CASSWRLAHEQYF. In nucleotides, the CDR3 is TGCGCCAGCAGCTGGCGACTAGCCCACGAGCAGTACTTC.

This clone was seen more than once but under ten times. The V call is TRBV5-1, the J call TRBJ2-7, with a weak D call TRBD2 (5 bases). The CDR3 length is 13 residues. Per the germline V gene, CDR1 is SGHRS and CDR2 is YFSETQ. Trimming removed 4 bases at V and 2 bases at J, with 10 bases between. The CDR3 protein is CASSPGLAYEQYF. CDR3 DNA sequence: TGCGCCAGCAGCCCCGGACTTGCCTACGAGCAGTACTTC. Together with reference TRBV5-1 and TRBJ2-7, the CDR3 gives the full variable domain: KAGVTQTPRYLIKTRGQQVTLSCSPISGHRSVSWYQQTPGQGLQFLFEYFSETQRNKGNFPGRFSGRQFSNSRSEMNVSTLELGDSALYLCASSPGLAYEQYFGPGTRLTVT.

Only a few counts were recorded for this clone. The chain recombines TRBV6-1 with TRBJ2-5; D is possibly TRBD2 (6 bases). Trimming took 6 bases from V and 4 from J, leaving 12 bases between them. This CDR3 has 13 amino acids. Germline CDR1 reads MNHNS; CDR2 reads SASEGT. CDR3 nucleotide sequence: TGTGCCAGCAGAGCGACCGGGGGAGAGACCCAGTACTTC. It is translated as CASRATGGETQYF.

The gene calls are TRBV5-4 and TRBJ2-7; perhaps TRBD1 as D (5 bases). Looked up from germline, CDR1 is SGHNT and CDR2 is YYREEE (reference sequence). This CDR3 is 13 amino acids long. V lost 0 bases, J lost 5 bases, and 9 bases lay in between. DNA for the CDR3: TGTGCCAGCAGCTTGGCACAGGTCCACGAGCAGTACTTC. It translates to CASSLAQVHEQYF.

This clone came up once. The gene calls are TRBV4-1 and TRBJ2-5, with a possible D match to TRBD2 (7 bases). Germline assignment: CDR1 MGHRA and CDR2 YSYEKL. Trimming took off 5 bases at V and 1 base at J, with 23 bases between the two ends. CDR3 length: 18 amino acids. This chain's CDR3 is CASSKAGWGGASQETQYF. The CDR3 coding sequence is TGCGCCAGCAGCAAAGCCGGCTGGGGGGGCGCGAGCCAAGAGACCCAGTACTTC.

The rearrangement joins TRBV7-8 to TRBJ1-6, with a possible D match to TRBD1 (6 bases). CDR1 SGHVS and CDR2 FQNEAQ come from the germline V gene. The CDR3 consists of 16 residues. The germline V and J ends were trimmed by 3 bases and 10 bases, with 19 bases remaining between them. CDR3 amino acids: CASSLRAGARGSPLHF. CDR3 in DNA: TGTGCCAGCAGCTTGCGGGCGGGGGCCCGCGGGTCACCCCTCCACTTT. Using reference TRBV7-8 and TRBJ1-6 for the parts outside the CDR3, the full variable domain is GAGVSQSPRYKVAKRGQDVALRCDPISGHVSLFWYQQALGQGPEFLTYFQNEAQLDKSGLPSDRFFAERPEGSVSTLKIQRTQQEDSAVYLCASSLRAGARGSPLHFGNGTRLTVT.

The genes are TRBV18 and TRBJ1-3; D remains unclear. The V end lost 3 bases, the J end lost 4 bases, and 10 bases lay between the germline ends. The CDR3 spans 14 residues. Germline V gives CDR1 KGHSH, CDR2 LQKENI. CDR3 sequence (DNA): TGTGCCAGCTCACCCGGTGTTTGGGGAAACACCATATATTTT. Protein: CASSPGVWGNTIYF.

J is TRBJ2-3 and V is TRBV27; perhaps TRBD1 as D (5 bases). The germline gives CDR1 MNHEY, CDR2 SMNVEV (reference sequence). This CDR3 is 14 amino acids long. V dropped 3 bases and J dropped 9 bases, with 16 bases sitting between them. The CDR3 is CASSLGIGEVTQYF. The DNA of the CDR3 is TGTGCCAGCAGTTTGGGGATAGGGGAAGTCACGCAGTATTTT.

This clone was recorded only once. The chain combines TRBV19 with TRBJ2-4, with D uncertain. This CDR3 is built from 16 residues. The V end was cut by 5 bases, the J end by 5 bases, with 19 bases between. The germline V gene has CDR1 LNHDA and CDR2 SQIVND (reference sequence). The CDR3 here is CASSGSWAHGENIQYF. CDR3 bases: TGTGCCAGTAGTGGTAGCTGGGCGCATGGGGAAAACATTCAGTACTTC.

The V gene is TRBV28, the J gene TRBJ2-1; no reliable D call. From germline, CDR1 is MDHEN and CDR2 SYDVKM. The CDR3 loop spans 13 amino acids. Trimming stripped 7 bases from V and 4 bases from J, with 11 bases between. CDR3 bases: TGTGCCAGCACTTCCCCTCTTTACAATGAGCAGTTCTTC. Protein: CASTSPLYNEQFF.

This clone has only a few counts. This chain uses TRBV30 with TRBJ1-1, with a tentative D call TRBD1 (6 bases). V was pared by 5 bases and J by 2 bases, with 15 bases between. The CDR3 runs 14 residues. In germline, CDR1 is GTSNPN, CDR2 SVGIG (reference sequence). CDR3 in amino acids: CAWQKTGINTEAFF. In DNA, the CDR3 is TGTGCCTGGCAGAAGACAGGCATTAACACTGAAGCTTTCTTT. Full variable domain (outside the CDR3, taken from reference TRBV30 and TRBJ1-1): SQTIHQWPATLVQPVGSPLSLECTVEGTSNPNLYWYRQAAGRGLQLLFYSVGIGQISSEVPQNLSASRPQDRQFILSSKKLLLSDSGFYLCAWQKTGINTEAFFGQGTRLTVV.

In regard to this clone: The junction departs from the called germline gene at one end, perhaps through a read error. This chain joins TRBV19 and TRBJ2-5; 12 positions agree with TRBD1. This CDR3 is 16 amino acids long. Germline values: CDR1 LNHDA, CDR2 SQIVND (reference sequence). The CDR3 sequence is CASGIGGTGGRETQYF. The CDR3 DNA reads TGTGCCAGTGGTATAGGTGGGACAGGGGGCAGAGAGACCCAGTACTTC.

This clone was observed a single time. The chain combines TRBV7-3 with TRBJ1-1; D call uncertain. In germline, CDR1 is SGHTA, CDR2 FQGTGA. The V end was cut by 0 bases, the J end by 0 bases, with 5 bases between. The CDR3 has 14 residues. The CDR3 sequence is CASSLTVMNTEAFF. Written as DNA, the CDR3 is TGTGCCAGCAGCTTAACGGTAATGAACACTGAAGCTTTCTTT.

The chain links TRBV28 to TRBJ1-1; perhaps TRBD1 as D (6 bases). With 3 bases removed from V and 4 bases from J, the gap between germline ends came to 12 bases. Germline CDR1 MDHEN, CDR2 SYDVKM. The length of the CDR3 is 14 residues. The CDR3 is CASSFAGVATEAFF. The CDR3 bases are TGTGCCAGCAGTTTTGCAGGGGTGGCCACTGAAGCTTTCTTT.

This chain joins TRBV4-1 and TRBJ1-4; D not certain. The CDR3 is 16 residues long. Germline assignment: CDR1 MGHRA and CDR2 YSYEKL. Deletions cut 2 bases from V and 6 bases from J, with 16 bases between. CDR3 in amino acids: CASSQNPEGTDEKLFF. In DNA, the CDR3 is TGCGCCAGCAGCCAAAACCCCGAGGGAACGGATGAAAAACTGTTTTTT.